The entry below gives a single T cell receptor (beta chain) sequence along with its context. What it binds is unknown. This record comes from a study of blood T cells in healthy people across ages. CDR1 and CDR2 from the germline V gene are KGHDR and SFDVKD. CDR3 size: 14 residues. The V and J ends lost 9 bases and 2 bases, in that order; junction bases with no gene match: 5. Study results and caveats: Without sorted subsets, naive and antigen-experienced compartments could not be conclusively compared.

Every sample gave at least 5 micrograms of total RNA when it was extracted. It was with a sample-barcoded 5' primer and a J-beta primer mix that a second PCR of roughly 7 to 11 cycles was run. MiXCR was run by TCRdb on the 5' RACE reads, yielding one entry per CDR3 protein. The sample lists some 760,000 distinct CDR3 sequences; about 25% were seen once. The data also belong to a second study, concerning T cells of mothers and their children.

This clonotype was obtained from a boy aged 5-17 years in good health. The V and J genes are TRBV24-1 and TRBJ2-3, with 9 bases lining up with TRBD1. Material: blood. CDR3 region: CATGTGPSTDTQYF. Written as DNA, the CDR3 is TGTGCCACCGGGACAGGGCCTTCCACAGATACGCAGTATTTT.